The source of this T cell receptor (beta chain) is a study of STAT3 mutations in large granular lymphocyte leukemia. Overall study context: 40% of treated T-LGLL patients showed hematologic response to immunosuppression.

Only in-frame clones appear in the TCRdb table, and some are missing; sequencing was by immunoSEQ multiplex PCR. The sample comprises approximately 45,000 clones, about 81% of which are singletons, and 0.4% to 0.55% rests with the top ten. Worth noting for this clone: Its antigen is as yet unknown.

The CDR3 consists of 15 residues. Germline V CDR1 and CDR2: LNHDA, SQIVND (reference sequence). Trimming shortened V by 6 bases and J by 5 bases, and 19 bases separated the two germline ends. Study observations and caveats: Every T-LGLL patient had at least one immunodominant TCRbeta clonotype.

The sequence derives from a human donor with T large granular lymphocyte leukemia. Some clones in this sample may be carry-over from other donors' samples. Input material: PBMCs. V gene TRBV19 combines with J gene TRBJ2-5; TRBD1 might be the D (5 bases). The CDR3 region is CASREGALVWETQYF. The CDR3 coding sequence is TGTGCCAGTAGAGAAGGGGCACTGGTATGGGAGACCCAGTACTTC.